The count of the clone carrying this T cell receptor (beta chain) is one. These data belong to a study of blood T cell repertoires in COVID-19. At the level of the study: Samples of COVID-19 (acute and convalescent) were obtained from the United States, Italy and Spain. From T cells, B-cell-depleted T cells, or PBMCs came the material, which was cDNA or gDNA.

V lost 4 bases, J lost 6 bases, and 5 bases lay in between. The CDR3 loop spans 11 amino acids. Germline V gives CDR1 SGHAT, CDR2 FQNNGV. Per the original data handling: Nucleated cell counts were estimated from reference gene primer amplification. Here immunoSEQ multiplex PCR was the method, and the copy in TCRdb shows in-frame clones only, minus some. V, J and clone size are those of that table, while D and trimming were read from the DNA. This sample carries about 77,000 clones, approximately 88% of them seen once, and the ten largest clones take around 7.3%. The receptor was isolated from an elderly woman with acute or convalescent COVID-19. The chain uses TRBV11-2 and TRBJ2-3; no firm D call. The sequenced sample was peripheral blood. CDR3 sequence reads: CASSSLDTQYF. The CDR3 DNA reads TGTGCCAGCAGCTCCTTGGATACGCAGTATTTT.